The rows below give T cell receptor beta chains drawn from one sample of a study of CD8 T cells in Susac syndrome. TCRdb passed the immunoSEQ multiplex PCR reads through MiXCR, listing each CDR3 protein once. Of 150,000 to 250,000 distinct CDR3 sequences in the sample, roughly 96% were seen once. Sequences were obtained from CD4+ T cells from PBMCs. These receptors were obtained from a human donor with multiple sclerosis. The CDR3 runs from the conserved cysteine through the conserved F or W. The D gene is left open where the match is weak. Clone size appears in some rows only: once, few, many, or a class for an expanded clone.

TGCAGCGTTGGGACTAGTCATGAGCAGTTCTTC,CSVGTSHEQFF,-,11,TRBD2,TRBV29-1,TRBJ2-1
TGTGCCAGCAGCCCCCTAGGGCCCTACGAGCAGTACTTC,CASSPLGPYEQYF,-,13,-,TRBV5-6,TRBJ2-7
TGTGCCAGCAGTCCGAGGAGGGATCGAGATGGCTACACCTTC,CASSPRRDRDGYTF,-,14,-,TRBV12-3/TRBV12-4,TRBJ1-2
TGTGCGGCAGCCAAGGGACGCGCCCCGGAGTCCCAGTACTTC,CAAAKGRAPESQYF,-,14,-,TRBV3-1,TRBJ2-5
TGCAGCGTTGAAGATTTCCAGGAGCAGTACTTC,CSVEDFQEQYF,-,11,-,TRBV29-1,TRBJ2-7
TGTGCCAGCAGCTTGCCCGCTAGCGGGTCCTACAATGAGCAGTTCTTC,CASSLPASGSYNEQFF,-,16,TRBD2,TRBV5-6,TRBJ2-1
TGTGCCAGCAGTACGGACAGAGACTATCAGCCCCAGCATTTT,CASSTDRDYQPQHF,-,14,-,TRBV27,TRBJ1-5
TGCAGTGCTAGAGATCAGGCCGGGGAGCTGTTTTTT,CSARDQAGELFF,-,12,-,TRBV20-1,TRBJ2-2
TGTGCCAGCAGCCAAGGGGAGAATCAGCCCCAGCATTTT,CASSQGENQPQHF,-,13,-,TRBV3-1,TRBJ1-5
TGTGCCAGCAGCATCGACAGAAACACTGAAGCTTTCTTT,CASSIDRNTEAFF,-,13,-,TRBV5-4,TRBJ1-1
TGCAGCGTTGAAGGAAGGGACAGCCAAGAGACCCAGTACTTC,CSVEGRDSQETQYF,-,14,TRBD1,TRBV29-1,TRBJ2-5
TGTGCCACTAGGCCGACAGCCGGGACAGGCCCTTACGAGCAGTACTTC,CATRPTAGTGPYEQYF,-,16,TRBD1,TRBV27,TRBJ2-7
TGTGCCAGCAGCTTCTACGGGGGTAGTAATTCACCCCTCCACTTT,CASSFYGGSNSPLHF,-,15,-,TRBV5-6,TRBJ1-6
TGCAGTGGTGCGGCGAGCTCCTACAATGAGCAGTTCTTC,CSGAASSYNEQFF,-,13,-,TRBV20-1,TRBJ2-1
TGTGCCACCAGTGATTCCGGGACAGGGGTCAATGAGCAGTTCTTC,CATSDSGTGVNEQFF,-,15,TRBD1,TRBV24-1,TRBJ2-1
TGTGCCAGCAGCTCGCCTCTTCCCCAGGGGGAGCAGTACTTC,CASSSPLPQGEQYF,-,14,-,TRBV7-9,TRBJ2-7
TGCAGTGCTAGGGATCCGGGACCGGGAAACTACGAGCAGTACTTC,CSARDPGPGNYEQYF,-,15,-,TRBV20-1,TRBJ2-7
TGTGCCAGCAGCTTAGCGGCCCGGACAGCAGCTAATTCACCCCTCCACTTT,CASSLAARTAANSPLHF,-,17,-,TRBV7-2,TRBJ1-6
TGTGCCAGCAGCTCCGGACAGGGGGTGGAAGAGACCCAGTACTTC,CASSSGQGVEETQYF,-,15,TRBD1,TRBV7-9,TRBJ2-5
TGTGCCAGCAGCTTGTCGGCAGGGGGCATAGATACGCAGTATTTT,CASSLSAGGIDTQYF,-,15,TRBD1,TRBV7-9,TRBJ2-3
TGTGCCAGCAAAGACTTTGGGAGGCCACCCCAGCATTTT,CASKDFGRPPQHF,-,13,-,TRBV2,TRBJ1-5
TGCAGTGCACAACTAGCGGGAGTATACGAGCAGTACTTC,CSAQLAGVYEQYF,-,13,TRBD2,TRBV20-1,TRBJ2-7
TGTGCCAGCAGCCCGCTTGGGAAGCGGGGGTGGACAGATACGCAGTATTTT,CASSPLGKRGWTDTQYF,-,17,TRBD2,TRBV7-2,TRBJ2-3
TGCAGCGTTACCTATCCCTTTGGGGGTAACACTGAAGCTTTCTTT,CSVTYPFGGNTEAFF,-,15,-,TRBV29-1,TRBJ1-1
TGTGCCAGCATGGCTAGCGGATACAATGAGCAGTTCTTC,CASMASGYNEQFF,-,13,TRBD2,TRBV2,TRBJ2-1
TGTGCCAGCAGTTTAAACAGGGTGGTGGGCAATGAGCAGTTCTTC,CASSLNRVVGNEQFF,-,15,-,TRBV27,TRBJ2-1
TGCGCCAGCAGCCCGAGAGTTACAGGGCCAAAGACCCAGTACTTC,CASSPRVTGPKTQYF,-,15,-,TRBV4-1,TRBJ2-5
TGTGCCAGCAGTGGCAGGGGGGATGGCTACACCTTC,CASSGRGDGYTF,-,12,TRBD1,TRBV27,TRBJ1-2
TGCAGTGCTAGAGCCCCCTGGGGGGGGCAGGCGACCCAGTACTTC,CSARAPWGGQATQYF,-,15,-,TRBV20-1,TRBJ2-5
TGTGCCAGCAGCCAAAGCGGCAACACTGAAGCTTTCTTT,CASSQSGNTEAFF,-,13,-,TRBV3-1,TRBJ1-1
TGTGCCAGCAGCCAAGATCTAGTTGAGCAGTTCTTC,CASSQDLVEQFF,-,12,-,TRBV3-1,TRBJ2-1
TGTGCCAGCAGCTCCTCGGGTCAGCCCCAGCATTTT,CASSSSGQPQHF,-,12,-,TRBV7-2,TRBJ1-5
TGTGCCAGCAGTTACAGACAGGGTTCCGAGCAGTACTTC,CASSYRQGSEQYF,-,13,TRBD1,TRBV7-9,TRBJ2-7
TGCAGCGTCCCGTCAGGGTCAGGCACAGATACGCAGTATTTT,CSVPSGSGTDTQYF,-,14,-,TRBV29-1,TRBJ2-3
TGCAGCTTCGCGTCAGGTGATCAGCCCCAGCATTTT,CSFASGDQPQHF,-,12,-,TRBV20-1,TRBJ1-5
TGTGCCAGCAGTTACTCGGTAGGGGGAAATGGCTACACCTTC,CASSYSVGGNGYTF,-,14,-,TRBV6-5,TRBJ1-2
TGTGCCAGCAGCCCAGCCCCCCAGACCCAGTACTTC,CASSPAPQTQYF,-,12,-,TRBV7-2,TRBJ2-5
TGCGCCAGCAGCCGATCTGGGCAGACTGGAAACACCATATATTTT,CASSRSGQTGNTIYF,-,15,-,TRBV5-1,TRBJ1-3
TGTGCCTGGAGTGTACGACTAGCGGGGGATGAGCAGTTCTTC,CAWSVRLAGDEQFF,-,14,TRBD2,TRBV30,TRBJ2-1
TGCAGTGCTAGAGGTCGGGTAGGCTACGAGCAGTACTTC,CSARGRVGYEQYF,once,13,-,TRBV20-1,TRBJ2-7
TGTGCCAGCAGTCCCCTGAGGGGTTCCAAAAACATTCAGTACTTC,CASSPLRGSKNIQYF,-,15,-,TRBV27,TRBJ2-4
TGTGCCAGCTCACCCCGGGACGGCAATCAGCCCCAGCATTTT,CASSPRDGNQPQHF,-,14,-,TRBV18,TRBJ1-5
TGTGCCAGCAGTGAAGCGCGGGGCAGTCTATTCGAGACCCAGTACTTC,CASSEARGSLFETQYF,once,16,-,TRBV2,TRBJ2-5
TGTGCCAGCACATTGGGGGCGGGCACTGAAGCTTTCTTT,CASTLGAGTEAFF,-,13,-,TRBV2,TRBJ1-1
TGTGCCAGCAGCCAGCAGGGCCTTACCTACGAGCAGTACTTC,CASSQQGLTYEQYF,-,14,-,TRBV3-1,TRBJ2-7
TGTGCCAGCAGTGAAGGGAGGCTAGCGGGGAGCACAGATACGCAGTATTTT,CASSEGRLAGSTDTQYF,-,17,TRBD2,TRBV6-4,TRBJ2-3
TGCAGCGGGAACAGGGGCCTTCAAGAGACCCAGTACTTC,CSGNRGLQETQYF,-,13,TRBD1,TRBV29-1,TRBJ2-5
TGTGCCAGCTCCTTGCCGGCGGGGAACGGCTACACCTTC,CASSLPAGNGYTF,-,13,-,TRBV18,TRBJ1-2
TGCAGCGTAGCGGGTTCATCTTACTACGAGCAGTACTTC,CSVAGSSYYEQYF,-,13,-,TRBV29-1,TRBJ2-7
TGCAGTGCTCCCCGGGGTGAGACCCAGTACTTC,CSAPRGETQYF,-,11,-,TRBV20-1,TRBJ2-5
TGTGCCAGCAGGCTCCGCGGCACCGGGGAGCTGTTTTTT,CASRLRGTGELFF,-,13,-,TRBV27,TRBJ2-2
TGTGCCTGGATCCGGACAGGGGGTGCTGAAGCTTTCTTT,CAWIRTGGAEAFF,-,13,TRBD1,TRBV30,TRBJ1-1
TGTGCCAGCAGCTTGGAGGGGGGGAACTCCTACAATGAGCAGTTCTTC,CASSLEGGNSYNEQFF,-,16,-,TRBV5-5,TRBJ2-1